What follows are 8 T cell receptor beta chains derived from one specimen sequenced in a study of blood T cell repertoires in COVID-19 (TCRdb year 2020). Library generation was performed with the immunoSEQ multiplex PCR assay. This is the immuneACCESS table as TCRdb keeps it, with only in-frame sequences that have V and J called. A part of the clones is gone; compared with another copy, unresolved V genes explain less than half, and the rest is unexplained. The sample table holds approximately 170,000 clones, of which approximately 80% were seen once. The ten largest clonotypes hold 4.5% to 7.5% of the sample. Specimen: PBMCs or T cells enriched from blood (not recorded which). All receptors come from a man aged 35 to 55 who had recovered from COVID-19.

The V call is TRBV4-1, the J call TRBJ1-2; D perhaps matches TRBD1 (5 bases). V gave up 5 bases and J gave up 1 base, with 14 bases separating them. The germline gives CDR1 MGHRA, CDR2 YSYEKL. The CDR3 consists of 15 residues. The CDR3 sequence is CASSAAAGRNYGYTF. As DNA, the CDR3 is TGCGCCAGCAGCGCCGCAGCGGGACGTAACTATGGCTACACCTTC.

The V call is TRBV9, the J call TRBJ1-6; tentative D call: TRBD1 (5 bases). Germline assignment: CDR1 SGDLS and CDR2 YYNGEE. This CDR3 region has 14 residues. V lost 4 bases and J lost 9, with 14 bases in between. This CDR3 is CASSPQGETSPLHF. CDR3 bases: TGTGCCAGCAGCCCCCAAGGGGAAACTTCACCCCTCCACTTT.

This clone appeared once. The chain combines TRBV21-1 with TRBJ1-5; TRBD1 is the table's D call and was not checked against the DNA. TRBV21-1 is labeled a pseudogene. This CDR3 has 13 residues. The CDR3 DNA reads as TGTGCCAGCAGCAAACGACAGGGCCAGCCCCAGCATTTT. Amino acid sequence: CASSKRQGQPQHF.

Only one count was recorded for this clone. The chain combines TRBV29-1 with TRBJ1-4, with D perhaps matching TRBD1 (5 bases). Germline V CDR1 and CDR2: SQVTM, ANQGSEA. V lost 4 bases and J 4 bases, leaving 10 bases between the germline ends. This CDR3 contains 13 residues. For the CDR3, the DNA is TGCAGCGTTGCCTCGGGGGTTAATGAAAAACTGTTTTTT. Protein sequence: CSVASGVNEKLFF.

The chain links TRBV5-1 to TRBJ1-5, with TRBD1 identical over 7 bases. CDR1 SGHRS and CDR2 YFSETQ come from the germline V gene. The CDR3 is 17 amino acids. Trimming cost V 4 bases and J 2 bases; bases outside gene matches: 12. The CDR3 loop is CASSEDPTGYGNQPQHF. The CDR3, as DNA: TGCGCCAGCAGCGAAGACCCGACAGGGTACGGCAATCAGCCCCAGCATTTT.

The table lists this clone with a count of one. The CDR3 reads CASSLDGGEQYF. The CDR3 bases are TGTGCCAGCAGCTTAGATGGCGGCGAGCAGTACTTC. The gene calls are TRBV11-3 and TRBJ2-7; D unclear. Between the trimmed V and J ends, which lost 0 bases and 6 bases, there was a span of 6 bases. Germline V gene lookup returns CDR1 SGHNT and CDR2 YENEEA. The CDR3 loop spans 12 amino acids.

This chain uses TRBV18 with TRBJ1-6; D call uncertain. This CDR3 contains 13 residues. Per the germline V gene, CDR1 is KGHSH and CDR2 is LQKENI. V lost 3 bases, J lost 5 bases, and 5 bases lay in between. For the CDR3, the DNA is TGTGCCAGCTCACCGTCTGATAATTCACCCCTCCACTTT. Residues: CASSPSDNSPLHF.

This chain connects TRBV5-1 to TRBJ1-1; TRBD1 aligns across 9 bases. This CDR3 region has 16 residues. CDR1 SGHRS and CDR2 YFSETQ come from the germline V gene. V gave up 2 bases and J gave up 3 bases; unmatched junction bases: 8. CDR3 residues: CASSLQGALRYTEAFF. DNA for the CDR3: TGCGCCAGCAGCTTACAGGGGGCCCTCAGGTACACTGAAGCTTTCTTT.